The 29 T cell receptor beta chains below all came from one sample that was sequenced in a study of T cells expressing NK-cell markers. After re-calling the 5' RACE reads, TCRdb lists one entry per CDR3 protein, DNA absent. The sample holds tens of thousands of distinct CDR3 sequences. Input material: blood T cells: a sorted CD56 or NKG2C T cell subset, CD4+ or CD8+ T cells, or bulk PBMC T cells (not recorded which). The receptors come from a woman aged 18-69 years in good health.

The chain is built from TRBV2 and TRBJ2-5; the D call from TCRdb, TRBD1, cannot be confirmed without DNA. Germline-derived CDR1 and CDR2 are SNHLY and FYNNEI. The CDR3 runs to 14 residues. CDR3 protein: CAGKTGGDAKTQYF.

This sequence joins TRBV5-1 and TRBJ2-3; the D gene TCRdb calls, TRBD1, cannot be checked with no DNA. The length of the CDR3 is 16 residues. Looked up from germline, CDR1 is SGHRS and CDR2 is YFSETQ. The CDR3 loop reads CASSLEDRPGRDTQYF.

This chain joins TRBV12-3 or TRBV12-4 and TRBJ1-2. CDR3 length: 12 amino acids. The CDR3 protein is CASRLDGYGYTF.

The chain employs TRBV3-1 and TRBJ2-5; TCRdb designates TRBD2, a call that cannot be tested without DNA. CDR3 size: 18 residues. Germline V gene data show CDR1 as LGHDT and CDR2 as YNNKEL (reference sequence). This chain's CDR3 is CASSPRLAGGQGGETQYF.

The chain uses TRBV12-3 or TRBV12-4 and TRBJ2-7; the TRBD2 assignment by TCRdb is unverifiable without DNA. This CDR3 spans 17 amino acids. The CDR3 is CASSFSTDLAGVNEQYF.

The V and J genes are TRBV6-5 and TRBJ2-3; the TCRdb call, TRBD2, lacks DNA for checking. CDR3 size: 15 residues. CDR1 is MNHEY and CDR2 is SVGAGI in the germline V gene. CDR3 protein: CASSSSGGYTDTQYF.

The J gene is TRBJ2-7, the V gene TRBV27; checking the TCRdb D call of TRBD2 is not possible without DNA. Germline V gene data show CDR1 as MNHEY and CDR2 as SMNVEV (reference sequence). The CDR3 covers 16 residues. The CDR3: CASSFAPGLPSYEQYF.

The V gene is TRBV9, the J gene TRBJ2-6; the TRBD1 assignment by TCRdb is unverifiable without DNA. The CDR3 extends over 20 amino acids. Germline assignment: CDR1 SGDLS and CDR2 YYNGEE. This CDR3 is CASSVPRDGRLVAGANVLTF.

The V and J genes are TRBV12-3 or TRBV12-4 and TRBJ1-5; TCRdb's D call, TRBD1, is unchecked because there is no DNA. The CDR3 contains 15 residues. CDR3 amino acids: CASSRQGWGNQPQHF.

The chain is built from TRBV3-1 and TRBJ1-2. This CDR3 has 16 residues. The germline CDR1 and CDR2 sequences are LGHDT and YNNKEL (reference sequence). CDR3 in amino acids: CASSQESDLSFYGYTF.

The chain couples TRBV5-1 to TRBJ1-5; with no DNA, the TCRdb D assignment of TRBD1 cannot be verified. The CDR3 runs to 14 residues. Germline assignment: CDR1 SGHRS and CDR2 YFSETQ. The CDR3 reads CASSPGQGNQPQHF.

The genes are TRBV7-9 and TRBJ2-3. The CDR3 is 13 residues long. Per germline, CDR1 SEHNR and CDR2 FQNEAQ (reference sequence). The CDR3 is CASSLGSGDTQYF.

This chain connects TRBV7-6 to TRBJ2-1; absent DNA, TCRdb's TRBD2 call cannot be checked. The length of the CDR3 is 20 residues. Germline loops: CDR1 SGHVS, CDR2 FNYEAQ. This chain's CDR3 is CASSLKAGAPYAGSYNEQFF.

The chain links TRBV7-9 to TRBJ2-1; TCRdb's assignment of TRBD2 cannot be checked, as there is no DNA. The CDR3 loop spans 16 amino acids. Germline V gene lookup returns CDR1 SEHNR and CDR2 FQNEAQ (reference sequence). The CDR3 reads CASSLAPGLGANEQFF.

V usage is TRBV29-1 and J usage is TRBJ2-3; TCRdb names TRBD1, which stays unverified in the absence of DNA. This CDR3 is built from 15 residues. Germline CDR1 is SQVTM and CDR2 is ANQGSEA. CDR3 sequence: CSVEGTGGSTDTQYF.

CDR3 in amino acids: CASSLFYEGEESTDTQYF. V gene TRBV27 combines with J gene TRBJ2-3; TCRdb returns TRBD2, unconfirmable since there is no DNA. This CDR3 comprises 18 residues. Germline V gives CDR1 MNHEY, CDR2 SMNVEV (reference sequence).

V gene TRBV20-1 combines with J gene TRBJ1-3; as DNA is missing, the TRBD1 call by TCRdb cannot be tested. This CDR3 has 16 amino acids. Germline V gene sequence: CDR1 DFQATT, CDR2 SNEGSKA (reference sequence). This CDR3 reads CSASPGGTPIGNTIYF.

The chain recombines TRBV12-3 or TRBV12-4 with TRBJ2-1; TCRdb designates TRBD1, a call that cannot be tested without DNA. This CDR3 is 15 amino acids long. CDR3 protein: CASSPGGTGVNEQFF.

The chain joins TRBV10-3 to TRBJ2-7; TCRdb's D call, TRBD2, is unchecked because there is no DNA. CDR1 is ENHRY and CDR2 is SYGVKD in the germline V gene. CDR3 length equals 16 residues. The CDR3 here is CAISESGASGQYEQYF.

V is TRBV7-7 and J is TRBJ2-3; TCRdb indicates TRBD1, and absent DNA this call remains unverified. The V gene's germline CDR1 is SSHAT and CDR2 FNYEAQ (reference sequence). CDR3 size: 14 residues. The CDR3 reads CASSLRAGTQTQYF.

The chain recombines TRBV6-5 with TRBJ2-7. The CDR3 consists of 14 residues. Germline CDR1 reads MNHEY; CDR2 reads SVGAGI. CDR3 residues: CASSYSMTGGEQYF.

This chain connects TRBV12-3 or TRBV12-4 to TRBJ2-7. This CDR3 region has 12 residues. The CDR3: CASSFGSYEQYF.

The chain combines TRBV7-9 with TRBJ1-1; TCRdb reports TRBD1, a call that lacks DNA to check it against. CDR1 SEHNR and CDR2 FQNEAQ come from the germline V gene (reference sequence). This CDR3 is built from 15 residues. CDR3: CASSSHTGGSPEAFF.

The CDR3 region is CASSLGLAGGQTSYEQYF. J is TRBJ2-7 and V is TRBV7-8; the D call of TRBD2 rests on TCRdb alone, since no DNA is present to check it. This CDR3 comprises 18 residues. Germline values: CDR1 SGHVS, CDR2 FQNEAQ.

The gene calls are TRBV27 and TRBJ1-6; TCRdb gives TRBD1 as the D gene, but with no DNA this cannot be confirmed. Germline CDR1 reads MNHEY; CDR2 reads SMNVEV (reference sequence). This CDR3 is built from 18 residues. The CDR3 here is CASSLSGGLSSYNSPLHF.

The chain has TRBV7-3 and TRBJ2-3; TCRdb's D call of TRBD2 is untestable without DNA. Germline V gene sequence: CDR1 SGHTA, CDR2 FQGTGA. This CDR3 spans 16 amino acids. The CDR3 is CASSLIGGGPKDTQYF.

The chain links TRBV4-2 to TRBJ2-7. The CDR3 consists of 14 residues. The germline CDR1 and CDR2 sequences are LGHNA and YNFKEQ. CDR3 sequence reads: CASSQDTSVYEQYF.

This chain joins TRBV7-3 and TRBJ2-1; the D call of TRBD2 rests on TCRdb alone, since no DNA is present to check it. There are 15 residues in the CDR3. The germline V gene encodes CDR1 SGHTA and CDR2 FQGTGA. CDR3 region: CASSDGTSAYNEQFF.

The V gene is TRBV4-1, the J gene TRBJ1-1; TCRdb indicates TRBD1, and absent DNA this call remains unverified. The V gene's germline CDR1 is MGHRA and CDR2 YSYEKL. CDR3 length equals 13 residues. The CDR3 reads CASSHRGGTEAFF.